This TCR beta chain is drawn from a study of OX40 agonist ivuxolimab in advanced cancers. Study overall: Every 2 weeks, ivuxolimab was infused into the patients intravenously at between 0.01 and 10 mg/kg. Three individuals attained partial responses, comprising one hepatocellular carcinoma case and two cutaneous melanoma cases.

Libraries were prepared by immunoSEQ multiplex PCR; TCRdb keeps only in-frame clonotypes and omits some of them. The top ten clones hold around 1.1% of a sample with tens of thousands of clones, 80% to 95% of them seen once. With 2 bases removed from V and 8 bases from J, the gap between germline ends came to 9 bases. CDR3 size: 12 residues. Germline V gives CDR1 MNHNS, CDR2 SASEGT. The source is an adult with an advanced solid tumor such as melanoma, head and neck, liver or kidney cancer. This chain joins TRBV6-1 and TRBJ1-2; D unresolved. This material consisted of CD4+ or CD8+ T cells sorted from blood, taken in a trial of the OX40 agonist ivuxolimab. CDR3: CASSERGYGYTF. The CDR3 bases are TGTGCCAGCAGTGAACGAGGGTACGGCTACACCTTC.